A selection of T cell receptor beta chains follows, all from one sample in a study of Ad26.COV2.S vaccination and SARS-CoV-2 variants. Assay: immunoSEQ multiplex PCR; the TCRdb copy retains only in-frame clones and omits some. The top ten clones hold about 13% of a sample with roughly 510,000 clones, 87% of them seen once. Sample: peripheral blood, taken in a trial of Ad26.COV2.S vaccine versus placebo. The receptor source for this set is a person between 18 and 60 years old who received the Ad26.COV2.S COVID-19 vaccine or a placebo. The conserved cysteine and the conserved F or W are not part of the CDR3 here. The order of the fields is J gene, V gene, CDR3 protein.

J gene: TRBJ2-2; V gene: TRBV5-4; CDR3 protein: ASSPGTGMNTGELF
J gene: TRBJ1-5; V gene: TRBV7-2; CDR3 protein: ASSFGQGNQPQH
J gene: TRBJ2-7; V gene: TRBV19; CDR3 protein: ASSKTGATYEQY
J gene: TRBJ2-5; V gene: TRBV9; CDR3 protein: ASSPSQGDETQY
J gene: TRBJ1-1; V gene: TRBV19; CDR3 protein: ASSNYRGAEAF
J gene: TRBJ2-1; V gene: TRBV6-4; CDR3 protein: ASSDPPGTSGRGLSYNEQF
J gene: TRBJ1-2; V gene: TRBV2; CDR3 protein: ASSRSRQGDETYGYT
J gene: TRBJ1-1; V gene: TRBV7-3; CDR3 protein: ASSLGRNTEAF
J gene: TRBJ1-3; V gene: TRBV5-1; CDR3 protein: ASSRGTGGGNTIY
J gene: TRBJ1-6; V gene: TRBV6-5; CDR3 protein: ASRSGSLSLH
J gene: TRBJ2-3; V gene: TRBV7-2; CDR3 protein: ASSLGAGDTQY
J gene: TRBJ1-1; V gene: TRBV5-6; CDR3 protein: ASSLVGRISLAEAF
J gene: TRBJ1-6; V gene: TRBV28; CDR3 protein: ATRGSSYNSPLH
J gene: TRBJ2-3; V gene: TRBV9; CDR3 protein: ASSVAPAGGQHTQY
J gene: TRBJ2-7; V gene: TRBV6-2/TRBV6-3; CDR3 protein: ASSNLYEQY
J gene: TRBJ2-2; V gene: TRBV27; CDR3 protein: ASSSTTGQGRTGELF
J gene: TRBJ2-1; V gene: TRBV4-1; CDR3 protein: ASSQDRYGGRSGEQF
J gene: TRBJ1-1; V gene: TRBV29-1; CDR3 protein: SVALGTEAF
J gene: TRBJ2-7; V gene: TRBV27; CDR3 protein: ASSLSRFGYEQY
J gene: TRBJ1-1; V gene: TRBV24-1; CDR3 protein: ATSDPSRGQNEAF
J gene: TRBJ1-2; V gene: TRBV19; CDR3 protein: ASSPGGTYGYT